The rows below give T cell receptor beta chains drawn from one sample of a study of identical twins. Via MiXCR, TCRdb re-called the 5' RACE reads, giving one row per CDR3 protein. The sample contains about 470,000 distinct CDR3 sequences, 20% to 25% of which appear only once. The data also belong to a second study, concerning T cells expressing NK-cell markers.

Sequencing was done on a sample of CD4+ T cells sorted from blood. All receptors come from a young woman in good health. Each CDR3 is given with its conserved first and last residue. The order of the fields is V gene, J gene, D gene, CDR3 length, clone size, CDR3 DNA, CDR3 protein. D genes are given only for firm matches. For some rows the clone size is stated as once, few or many, or as a class when expanded; others skip it.

V gene: TRBV7-8; J gene: TRBJ2-5; D gene: .; CDR3 length: 12; clone size: .; CDR3 DNA: TGTGCCAGCAGAGGACAGCGTGAGACCCAGTACTTC; CDR3 protein: CASRGQRETQYF
V gene: TRBV5-5; J gene: TRBJ2-1; D gene: TRBD2; CDR3 length: 18; clone size: few; CDR3 DNA: TGTGCCAGCAGCTTGGGTCTCCTAGCGGGGGCGGGGTCCCATGAGCAGTTCTTC; CDR3 protein: CASSLGLLAGAGSHEQFF
V gene: TRBV5-1; J gene: TRBJ2-1; D gene: .; CDR3 length: 16; clone size: .; CDR3 DNA: TGCGCCAGCAGCCCCCCTTTAGACTCCAGATACAATGAGCAGTTCTTC; CDR3 protein: CASSPPLDSRYNEQFF
V gene: TRBV29-1; J gene: TRBJ2-3; D gene: TRBD2; CDR3 length: 14; clone size: .; CDR3 DNA: TGCAGCGCCGGACTAGCGGGTACCACAGATACGCAGTATTTT; CDR3 protein: CSAGLAGTTDTQYF
V gene: TRBV5-1; J gene: TRBJ2-2; D gene: .; CDR3 length: 14; clone size: few; CDR3 DNA: TGCGCCAGCAGCACCTGGGATAACACCGGGGAGCTGTTTTTT; CDR3 protein: CASSTWDNTGELFF
V gene: TRBV6-1; J gene: TRBJ1-1; D gene: TRBD1; CDR3 length: 14; clone size: .; CDR3 DNA: TGTGCCAGCAGCGGACAGGTCTCGAACACTGAAGCTTTCTTT; CDR3 protein: CASSGQVSNTEAFF
V gene: TRBV29-1; J gene: TRBJ2-1; D gene: .; CDR3 length: 14; clone size: .; CDR3 DNA: TGCAGCGTTGTAGACGGGATTAGGGTCAATGAGCAGTTCTTC; CDR3 protein: CSVVDGIRVNEQFF
V gene: TRBV9; J gene: TRBJ2-7; D gene: .; CDR3 length: 14; clone size: few; CDR3 DNA: TGTGCCAGCAGCGTAGGGCCCCAGGGCTACGAGCAGTACTTC; CDR3 protein: CASSVGPQGYEQYF
V gene: TRBV5-6; J gene: TRBJ1-1; D gene: .; CDR3 length: 15; clone size: .; CDR3 DNA: TGTGCCAGCAGCTTGGTGGGACGCGGTGGCACTGAAGCTTTCTTT; CDR3 protein: CASSLVGRGGTEAFF
V gene: TRBV30; J gene: TRBJ2-2; D gene: .; CDR3 length: 11; clone size: .; CDR3 DNA: TGTGCCTGGAGTGGGACCGGGGAGCTGTTTTTT; CDR3 protein: CAWSGTGELFF
V gene: TRBV14; J gene: TRBJ2-7; D gene: .; CDR3 length: 13; clone size: .; CDR3 DNA: TGTGCCAGCAGCCAAGGACCCAGAACCGAGCAGTACTTC; CDR3 protein: CASSQGPRTEQYF
V gene: TRBV3-1; J gene: TRBJ2-3; D gene: .; CDR3 length: 13; clone size: few; CDR3 DNA: TGTGCCAGCGGGCACCTTTCCACAGATACGCAGTATTTT; CDR3 protein: CASGHLSTDTQYF
V gene: TRBV7-9; J gene: TRBJ1-1; D gene: .; CDR3 length: 14; clone size: .; CDR3 DNA: TGTGCCAGCAGCCCTACAGGGCTAGGGACTGAAGCTTTCTTT; CDR3 protein: CASSPTGLGTEAFF
V gene: TRBV20-1; J gene: TRBJ2-3; D gene: TRBD2; CDR3 length: 16; clone size: .; CDR3 DNA: TGCAGTGCTAGAGATGCGGCGGGAGGCTTTCCAGATACGCAGTATTTT; CDR3 protein: CSARDAAGGFPDTQYF
V gene: TRBV18; J gene: TRBJ2-1; D gene: TRBD2; CDR3 length: 15; clone size: .; CDR3 DNA: TGTGCCAGCTCACCAGTAGCGGGAGGAGACAATGAGCAGTTCTTC; CDR3 protein: CASSPVAGGDNEQFF
V gene: TRBV7-9; J gene: TRBJ1-1; D gene: .; CDR3 length: 15; clone size: many; CDR3 DNA: TGTGCCAGCAGCTTACTGGCCGCGCCACCGACTGAAGCTTTCTTT; CDR3 protein: CASSLLAAPPTEAFF
V gene: TRBV20-1; J gene: TRBJ2-2; D gene: .; CDR3 length: 12; clone size: few; CDR3 DNA: TGCAGTGCCGAAAGCCCGAGCGGGGAGCTGTTTTTT; CDR3 protein: CSAESPSGELFF
V gene: TRBV20-1; J gene: TRBJ1-2; D gene: TRBD1; CDR3 length: 13; clone size: .; CDR3 DNA: TGCAGTGCTAGAGATGGCAGGGGGAGAGGCTACACCTTC; CDR3 protein: CSARDGRGRGYTF
V gene: TRBV12-3/TRBV12-4; J gene: TRBJ1-2; D gene: .; CDR3 length: 13; clone size: .; CDR3 DNA: TGTGCCAGCAGGTCCGGAGGGGGCTATGGCTACACCTTC; CDR3 protein: CASRSGGGYGYTF
V gene: TRBV5-1; J gene: TRBJ2-7; D gene: .; CDR3 length: 12; clone size: few; CDR3 DNA: TGCGCCAGCAGCATAAACTCCTACGAGCAGTACTTC; CDR3 protein: CASSINSYEQYF
V gene: TRBV5-1; J gene: TRBJ2-7; D gene: .; CDR3 length: 15; clone size: .; CDR3 DNA: TGCGCCAGCAGCTTGGTCTCCGGGATTGACTACGAGCAGTACTTC; CDR3 protein: CASSLVSGIDYEQYF
V gene: TRBV7-7; J gene: TRBJ2-7; D gene: .; CDR3 length: 13; clone size: .; CDR3 DNA: TGTGCCAGCAGCTTAGACGGGGGTGGTGAGCAGTACTTC; CDR3 protein: CASSLDGGGEQYF
V gene: TRBV7-6; J gene: TRBJ2-7; D gene: .; CDR3 length: 15; clone size: few; CDR3 DNA: TGTGCCAGCAGCCCGACCGCGGACGGAGTCTACGAGCAGTACTTC; CDR3 protein: CASSPTADGVYEQYF
V gene: TRBV20-1; J gene: TRBJ2-1; D gene: .; CDR3 length: 15; clone size: few; CDR3 DNA: TGCAGTGCTTCAGGGACCGAGGAGTGGGGGAATGAGCAGTTCTTC; CDR3 protein: CSASGTEEWGNEQFF
V gene: TRBV20-1; J gene: TRBJ1-5; D gene: TRBD1; CDR3 length: 15; clone size: .; CDR3 DNA: TGCAGTGCTAGACGGACAGGGTTGCCTAAGCAGCCCCAGCATTTT; CDR3 protein: CSARRTGLPKQPQHF
V gene: TRBV20-1; J gene: TRBJ1-1; D gene: TRBD1; CDR3 length: 12; clone size: few; CDR3 DNA: TGCAGTGCAGTAGACAGGGCGCCTGAAGCTTTCTTT; CDR3 protein: CSAVDRAPEAFF